The following is a T cell receptor (beta chain) sequence with its context. The target antigen is unknown. Per sample, the assay covered 90,000 to 100,000 TCR templates. Measured with immunoSEQ multiplex PCR; TCRdb has only the in-frame clones, and not every one. This table has 100,000 to 120,000 clones, roughly 92% appearing once. This sample is drawn from a study of siplizumab effects on memory and regulatory T cells. V lost 0 bases, J lost 6 bases, and 17 bases lay in between. The V gene's germline CDR1 is LGHNT and CDR2 FRNRAP. The CDR3 is made up of 17 amino acids. Study results and caveats: Poor capture below about 10^-5 frequency left most alloreactive clones unmapped to unstimulated subsets.

The sequencing sample was made of CD4+ T cells sorted from blood. The chain links TRBV12-5 to TRBJ2-2, with D perhaps TRBD1 (5 bases). This clonotype was obtained from a human donor in good health. The CDR3 here is CASGLVQAVLIPGELFF. The CDR3 DNA sequence: TGTGCTAGTGGTTTGGTACAGGCCGTACTTATCCCCGGGGAGCTGTTTTTT. Using reference TRBV12-5 and TRBJ2-2 for the parts outside the CDR3, the full variable domain is DARVTQTPRHKVTEMGQEVTMRCQPILGHNTVFWYRQTMMQGLELLAYFRNRAPLDDSGMPKDRFSAEMPDATLATLKIQPSEPRDSAVYFCASGLVQAVLIPGELFFGEGSRLTVL.